The clone carrying this T cell receptor (beta chain) occurred many times. What it recognizes is unknown. The data derive from a study of T-cell reconstitution after alpha-beta-depleted transplantation in children. Regarding the study as a whole: At around two months after transplant, the alpha-beta T cells were reportedly derived from several hundred expanded clones that came from non-depleted graft cells. Surviving recipient T cells and thymic progenitors accounted for the high day-60 TCRbeta diversity observed in some patients.

Construction of the TCRbeta library involved unique molecular identifiers. TCRdb reprocessed the PCR reads via MiXCR and lists one record per CDR3 protein. The sample holds some 87,000 distinct CDR3 sequences, 15% seen once. The J segment lost 2 bases and the V segment lost 4 bases, leaving 9 bases of the junction unmatched. Germline CDR1 reads DFQATT; CDR2 reads SNEGSKA (reference sequence). This CDR3 is 15 amino acids long. This clonotype originated in a male patient between 2 and 15 years old who had a stem cell transplant for acute lymphoblastic leukemia, so the T cells may come from the graft donor. This sample comprised PBMCs, mostly from graft donor cells, obtained 180 days after TCRalphabeta/CD19-depleted stem cell transplant. The chain has TRBV20-1 and TRBJ2-7; TRBD1 matches 9 bases. CDR3 sequence: CSATRGQGGAYEQYF. In DNA, the CDR3 is TGCAGTGCTACCCGGGGACAGGGAGGCGCCTACGAGCAGTACTTC.